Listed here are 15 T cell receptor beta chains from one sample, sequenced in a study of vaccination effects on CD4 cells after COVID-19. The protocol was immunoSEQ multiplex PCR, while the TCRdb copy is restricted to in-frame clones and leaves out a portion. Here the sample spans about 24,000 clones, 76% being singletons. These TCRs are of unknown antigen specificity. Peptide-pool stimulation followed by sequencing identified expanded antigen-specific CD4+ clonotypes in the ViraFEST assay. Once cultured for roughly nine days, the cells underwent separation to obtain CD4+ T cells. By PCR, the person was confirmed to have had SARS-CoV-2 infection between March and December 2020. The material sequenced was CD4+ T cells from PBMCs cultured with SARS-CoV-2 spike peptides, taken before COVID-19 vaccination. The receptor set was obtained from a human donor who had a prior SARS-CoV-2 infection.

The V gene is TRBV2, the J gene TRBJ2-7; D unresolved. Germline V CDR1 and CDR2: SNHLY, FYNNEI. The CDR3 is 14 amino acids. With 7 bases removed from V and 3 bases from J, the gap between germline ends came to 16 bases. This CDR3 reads CASKERTTIYEQYF. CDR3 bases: TGTGCCAGCAAAGAGCGTACAACTATCTACGAGCAGTACTTC.

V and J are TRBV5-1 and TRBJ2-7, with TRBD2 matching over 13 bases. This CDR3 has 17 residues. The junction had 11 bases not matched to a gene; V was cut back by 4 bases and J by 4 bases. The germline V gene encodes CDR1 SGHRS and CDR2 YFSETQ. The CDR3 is CASSPGLAGVVGYEQYF. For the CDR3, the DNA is TGCGCCAGCAGCCCTGGACTAGCGGGAGTGGTAGGTTACGAGCAGTACTTC.

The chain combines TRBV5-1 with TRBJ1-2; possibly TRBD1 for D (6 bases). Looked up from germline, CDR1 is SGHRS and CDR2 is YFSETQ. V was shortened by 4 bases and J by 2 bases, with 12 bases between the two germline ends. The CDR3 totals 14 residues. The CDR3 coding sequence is TGCGCCAGCAGCGGACAGCCCACCAACTATGGCTACACCTTC. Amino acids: CASSGQPTNYGYTF.

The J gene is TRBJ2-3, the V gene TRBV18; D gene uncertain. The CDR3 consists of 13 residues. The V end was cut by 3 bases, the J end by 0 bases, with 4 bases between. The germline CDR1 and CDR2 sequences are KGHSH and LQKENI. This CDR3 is CASSPPSTDTQYF. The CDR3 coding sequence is TGTGCCAGCTCACCGCCTAGCACAGATACGCAGTATTTT.

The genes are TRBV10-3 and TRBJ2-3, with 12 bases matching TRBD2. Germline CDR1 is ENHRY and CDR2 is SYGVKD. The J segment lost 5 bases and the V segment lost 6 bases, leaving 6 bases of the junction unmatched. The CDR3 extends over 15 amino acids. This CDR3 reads CAIRGTSGRRDTQYF. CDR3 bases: TGTGCCATCAGAGGGACTAGCGGGCGCAGAGATACGCAGTATTTT.

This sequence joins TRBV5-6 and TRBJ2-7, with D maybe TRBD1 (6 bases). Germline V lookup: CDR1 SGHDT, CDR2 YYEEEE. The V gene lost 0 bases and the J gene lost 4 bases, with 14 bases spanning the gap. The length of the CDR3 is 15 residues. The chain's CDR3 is CASSLERRTEYEQYF. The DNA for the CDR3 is TGTGCCAGCAGCTTGGAGAGACGGACAGAATACGAGCAGTACTTC.

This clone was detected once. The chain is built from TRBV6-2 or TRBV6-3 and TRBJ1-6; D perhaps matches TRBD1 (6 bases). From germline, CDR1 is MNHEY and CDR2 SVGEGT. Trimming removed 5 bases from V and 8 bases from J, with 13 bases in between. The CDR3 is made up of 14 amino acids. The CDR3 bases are TGTGCCAGCAGTCTGGGGACACGATATTCACCCCTCCACTTT. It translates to CASSLGTRYSPLHF.

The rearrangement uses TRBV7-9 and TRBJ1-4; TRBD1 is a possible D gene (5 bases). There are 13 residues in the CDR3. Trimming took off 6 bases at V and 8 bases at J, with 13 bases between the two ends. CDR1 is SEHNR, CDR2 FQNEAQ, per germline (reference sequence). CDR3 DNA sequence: TGTGCCAGCAGTATAGGGGTAGGAGAAAAACTGTTTTTT. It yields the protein CASSIGVGEKLFF.

The CDR3 nucleotides read TGTGCCAGCAGCAAACGCGGGACTAGCGGGAGATTTGGAGACGAGCAGTACTTC. This gives the protein CASSKRGTSGRFGDEQYF. The chain is built from TRBV9 and TRBJ2-7; TRBD2 agrees at 14 bases. The CDR3 totals 18 residues. Trimming took 4 bases from V and 5 from J; bases not matched to a gene: 14. The germline CDR1 and CDR2 sequences are SGDLS and YYNGEE.

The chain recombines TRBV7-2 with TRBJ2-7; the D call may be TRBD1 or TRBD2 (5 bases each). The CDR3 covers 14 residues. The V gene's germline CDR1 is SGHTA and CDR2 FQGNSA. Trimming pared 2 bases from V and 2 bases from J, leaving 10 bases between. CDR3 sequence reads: CASSLLSGPYEQYF. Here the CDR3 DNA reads TGTGCCAGCAGCTTATTATCGGGACCCTACGAGCAGTACTTC.

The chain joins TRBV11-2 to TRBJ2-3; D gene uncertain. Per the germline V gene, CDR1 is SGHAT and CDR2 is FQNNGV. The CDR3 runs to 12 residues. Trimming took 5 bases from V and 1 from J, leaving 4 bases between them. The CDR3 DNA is TGTGCCAGCAGCACTCGCACAGATACGCAGTATTTT. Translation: CASSTRTDTQYF.

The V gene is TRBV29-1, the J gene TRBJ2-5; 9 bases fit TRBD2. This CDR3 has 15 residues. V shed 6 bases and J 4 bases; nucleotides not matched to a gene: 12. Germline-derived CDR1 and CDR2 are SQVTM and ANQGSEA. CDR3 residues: CSVRKTSGAGETQYF. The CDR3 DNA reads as TGCAGCGTCCGAAAGACTAGCGGAGCTGGAGAGACCCAGTACTTC.

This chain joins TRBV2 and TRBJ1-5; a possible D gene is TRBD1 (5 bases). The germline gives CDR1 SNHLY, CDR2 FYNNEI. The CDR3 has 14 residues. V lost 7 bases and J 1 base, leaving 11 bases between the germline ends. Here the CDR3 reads CASTKGRSNQPQHF. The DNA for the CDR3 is TGTGCCAGCACTAAGGGGCGAAGCAATCAGCCCCAGCATTTT.

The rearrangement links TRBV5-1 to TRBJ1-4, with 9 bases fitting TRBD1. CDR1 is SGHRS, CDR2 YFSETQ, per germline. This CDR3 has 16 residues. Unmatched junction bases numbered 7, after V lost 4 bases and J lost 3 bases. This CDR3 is CASSPGQGRANEKLFF. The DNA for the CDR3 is TGCGCCAGCAGCCCAGGACAGGGGCGGGCTAATGAAAAACTGTTTTTT.

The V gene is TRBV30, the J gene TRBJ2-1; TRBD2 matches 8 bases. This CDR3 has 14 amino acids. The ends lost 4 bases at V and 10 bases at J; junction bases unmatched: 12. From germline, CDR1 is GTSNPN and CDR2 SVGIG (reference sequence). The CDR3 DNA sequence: TGTGCCTGGACTCCAGCGGGGGACTTCTCCGAGCAGTTCTTC. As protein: CAWTPAGDFSEQFF.